Presented here are 11 T cell receptor beta chains from one specimen sequenced in a study of cytomegalovirus exposure and HLA in healthy donors. The PCR employed 60 Vbeta primers together with 13 Jbeta primers. Generated by immunoSEQ multiplex PCR, the TCRdb table keeps only in-frame clones and is missing some. The table lists tens of thousands of clones, 75% of them singletons. The sequenced material came from PBMCs. The receptor source for this set is a man aged 40-49 years in good health and CMV-seronegative.

The rearrangement uses TRBV15 and TRBJ2-3; maybe TRBD2 (5 bases). From germline, CDR1 is LNHNV and CDR2 YYDKDF (reference sequence). The CDR3 is 17 residues long. V lost 0 bases to trimming and J lost 5 bases, with 18 bases between them. CDR3 DNA: TGTGCCACCAGCAGAGATTACGGAGCCGGAGGCGTAGATACGCAGTATTTT. Protein sequence: CATSRDYGAGGVDTQYF.

The CDR3 region has the DNA TGTGCCAGCAGCCGGGACAAAGGGTTTCAGCCCCAGCATTTT. Translating it yields CASSRDKGFQPQHF. The V and J genes are TRBV6-1 and TRBJ1-5; tentative D call: TRBD1 (6 bases). The germline V gene encodes CDR1 MNHNS and CDR2 SASEGT. Trimming took 6 bases from V and 6 from J, leaving 15 bases between them. There are 14 residues in the CDR3.

This clone was counted between two and nine times. The CDR3 here is CASSRDRTGGGYTF. For the CDR3, the DNA is TGTGCCAGCAGTAGGGACAGGACCGGGGGTGGCTACACCTTC. The chain employs TRBV6-6 and TRBJ1-2; 8 nucleotides align to TRBD1. From germline, CDR1 is MNHNY and CDR2 SVGAGI (reference sequence). With 5 bases clipped from V and 7 bases from J, the junction kept 9 bases outside the gene matches. This CDR3 contains 14 residues.

This clone was seen a handful of times. The chain joins TRBV9 to TRBJ1-1; TRBD1 might be the D (5 bases). CDR1 and CDR2 from the germline V gene are SGDLS and YYNGEE. This CDR3 region has 13 residues. Trimming removed 7 bases at V and 7 bases at J, with 17 bases between. The CDR3 DNA follows: TGTGCCAGCGAACCTCTTTACAGGTTTGAAGCTTTCTTT. Protein product: CASEPLYRFEAFF.

This clone has a handful of counts. This rearrangement joins TRBV5-8 to TRBJ1-1; possible D gene TRBD1, 6 bases. V lost 4 bases, J lost 4 bases, and 14 bases lay in between. Germline lookup yields CDR1 SGHTS and CDR2 YDEGEE. This CDR3 is built from 14 residues. Written as DNA, the CDR3 is TGTGCCAGCAGCCGTAGACAGGTTCGCACTGAAGCTTTCTTT. Translation: CASSRRQVRTEAFF.

The chain has TRBV6-5 and TRBJ1-1; unclear D gene. This CDR3 spans 13 amino acids. V lost 2 bases and J lost 8, with 12 bases in between. Per germline, CDR1 MNHEY and CDR2 SVGAGI. The CDR3 nucleotides are TGTGCCAGCAGTTACCACGGCAGGCCCGAAGCTTTCTTT. This gives the protein CASSYHGRPEAFF.

V usage is TRBV6-4 and J usage is TRBJ1-5, with 9 nucleotides matching TRBD1. Germline CDR1 is MRHNA and CDR2 is SNTAGT. V dropped 7 bases and J dropped 6; count of bases not matched to a gene: 10. CDR3 length: 15 residues. CDR3 loop: CASMTGTGITQPQHF. CDR3 DNA sequence: TGTGCCAGCATGACCGGGACAGGGATAACTCAGCCCCAGCATTTT.

The genes are TRBV14 and TRBJ2-1, with 7 bases that match TRBD1. CDR1 and CDR2 (germline): SGHDN, FVKESK. The junction had 11 bases not matched to a gene; V was cut back by 5 bases and J by 4 bases. The length of the CDR3 is 16 residues. CDR3 sequence reads: CASSTRDSLGYNEQFF. The CDR3 nucleotides read TGTGCCAGCAGCACTCGGGACAGCTTAGGGTACAATGAGCAGTTCTTC.

Concerning this clone: The same CDR3 also results from other DNA sequences found in this sample. In nucleotides, the CDR3 is TGTGCCAGCAGCGTAGCGGGGAACACCGGGGAGCTGTTTTTT. Protein: CASSVAGNTGELFF. The chain has TRBV9 and TRBJ2-2; no firm D call. V gave up 0 bases and J gave up 1 base, with 4 bases separating them. Looked up from germline, CDR1 is SGDLS and CDR2 is YYNGEE. CDR3 length equals 14 residues.

The rearrangement uses TRBV28 and TRBJ1-2, with TRBD1 matching over 10 bases. CDR3 length equals 15 residues. Germline assignment: CDR1 MDHEN and CDR2 SYDVKM. The junction had 12 bases not matched to a gene; V was cut back by 6 bases and J by 8 bases. In DNA, the CDR3 is TGTGCCAGCAGCCCCGGGACAGGGGCCAAAGAAGGCTACACCTTC. This gives the protein CASSPGTGAKEGYTF.

This rearrangement joins TRBV15 to TRBJ1-1; 7 bases are a match to TRBD1. Germline CDR1 reads LNHNV; CDR2 reads YYDKDF (reference sequence). The CDR3 spans 16 residues. Losses at the gene ends were 4 bases for V and 0 bases for J; bases not matched to a gene: 8. The CDR3 is CATSTLQGTMNTEAFF. CDR3 bases: TGTGCCACCAGCACTTTACAGGGGACGATGAACACTGAAGCTTTCTTT. Using reference TRBV15 and TRBJ1-1 for the parts outside the CDR3, the full variable domain is DAMVIQNPRYQVTQFGKPVTLSCSQTLNHNVMYWYQQKSSQAPKLLFHYYDKDFNNEADTPDNFQSRRPNTSFCFLDIRSPGLGDTAMYLCATSTLQGTMNTEAFFGQGTRLTVV.